This TCR beta chain was recovered during a study of cytomegalovirus exposure and HLA in healthy donors. Points from the study as a whole: According to an earlier analysis, most TCR beta V segments yielded productive rearrangements about 87% or about 30% of the time. In a later analysis, across HLA loci, associated TCR counts were highest for DRB1, lowest for HLA-C.

Primers: 60 Vbeta forward and 13 Jbeta reverse. Sequencing used immunoSEQ multiplex PCR; TCRdb keeps in-frame clones, though not all of them. Here the sample spans 120,000 to 150,000 clones, roughly 85% being singletons. Trimming removed 3 bases from V and 6 bases from J; junction bases left unmatched: 7. The CDR3 consists of 14 residues. The germline CDR1 and CDR2 sequences are LNHDA and SQIVND (reference sequence). This clone is a singleton in its sample. What it binds is not known. This TCR was sampled from a male donor in good health and CMV-seronegative. This rearrangement joins TRBV19 to TRBJ2-7; TRBD1 agrees at 8 bases. The sequenced material came from PBMCs. The CDR3 region has the DNA TGTGCCAGTAGTATGGCGTCAGGGGGCTTCGAGCAGTACTTC. Translating it yields CASSMASGGFEQYF.